This passage covers 27 T cell receptor beta chains from one sample sequenced in a study of Ad26.COV2.S vaccination and SARS-CoV-2 variants. TCRdb keeps only in-frame clones here, not all; method: immunoSEQ multiplex PCR. This table has roughly 450,000 clones, around 90% appearing once. Documented treatment: about 20 received Ad26.COV2.S at low or high dose, single or two shots; about five received placebo; per-sample allocation not given. Collection of the samples took place on day 63 after the first injection of vaccine or placebo. The starting material was peripheral blood, obtained in a trial of Ad26.COV2.S vaccine versus placebo. Receptors originate from a person aged 18 to 65 who received the Ad26.COV2.S COVID-19 vaccine or a placebo.

V is TRBV10-3 and J is TRBJ2-1; tentatively, D is TRBD1 (6 bases). CDR1 ENHRY and CDR2 SYGVKD come from the germline V gene. The germline V and J ends were trimmed by 4 bases and 7 bases, with 14 bases remaining between them. The CDR3 sequence is 14 residues long. CDR3 loop: CAISVQGRQNEQFF. The CDR3 region has the DNA TGTGCCATCAGTGTACAGGGACGACAAAATGAGCAGTTCTTC.

The chain couples TRBV4-1 to TRBJ2-7; the D is unclear. Trimming removed 4 bases at V and 2 bases at J, with 12 bases between. The CDR3 spans 14 residues. The germline V gene has CDR1 MGHRA and CDR2 YSYEKL. CDR3 sequence reads: CASSLSGGAYEQYF. The CDR3 bases are TGCGCCAGCAGCCTTTCCGGCGGAGCCTACGAGCAGTACTTC.

The V and J genes are TRBV6-5 and TRBJ2-3; TRBD2 aligns across 8 bases. The CDR3 is 15 residues long. CDR1 is MNHEY and CDR2 is SVGAGI in the germline V gene. V gave up 2 bases and J gave up 2 bases; unmatched junction bases: 3. The CDR3 loop is CASSYTSGPTDTQYF. The CDR3 region has the DNA TGTGCCAGCAGTTACACTAGCGGACCCACAGATACGCAGTATTTT.

The rearrangement links TRBV6-6 to TRBJ1-2, with 10 bases lining up with TRBD1. Looked up from germline, CDR1 is MNHNY and CDR2 is SVGAGI (reference sequence). The J segment lost 4 bases and the V segment lost 5 bases, leaving 7 bases of the junction unmatched. CDR3 length: 15 residues. CDR3 sequence reads: CASSPRQGAGYGYTF. CDR3 sequence (DNA): TGTGCCAGCAGTCCACGACAGGGGGCAGGCTATGGCTACACCTTC.

This clone was detected only a few times. The chain couples TRBV14 to TRBJ2-7; no reliable D call. Trimming cost V 1 base and J 5 bases, with 3 bases left between them. The CDR3 has 11 amino acids. CDR1 and CDR2 (germline): SGHDN, FVKESK. The CDR3 here is CASSQGHEQYF. Here the CDR3 DNA reads TGTGCCAGCAGCCAAGGGCACGAGCAGTACTTC.

J is TRBJ2-7 and V is TRBV2, with 9 bases that match TRBD2. Trimming removed 3 bases from V and 4 bases from J; junction bases left unmatched: 7. Per germline, CDR1 SNHLY and CDR2 FYNNEI. The CDR3 length is 15 residues. The CDR3 nucleotides are TGTGCCAGCAGTGAGGGTTCTAGCGGGATTTACGAGCAGTACTTC. Translation gives CASSEGSSGIYEQYF.

This chain uses TRBV29-1 with TRBJ1-3, with D unresolved. The length of the CDR3 is 12 residues. The V gene's germline CDR1 is SQVTM and CDR2 ANQGSEA. Trimming took 4 bases from V and 2 from J, leaving 6 bases between them. In DNA, the CDR3 is TGCAGCGTTGGATCCCCTGGAAACACCATATATTTT. Its protein product is CSVGSPGNTIYF.

In this sample, this clone turned up once. The V call is TRBV27, the J call TRBJ2-3; D may be TRBD2 (6 bases). Germline V CDR1 and CDR2: MNHEY, SMNVEV (reference sequence). V lost 5 bases to trimming and J lost 3 bases, with 12 bases between them. The CDR3 runs to 14 residues. CDR3 residues: CASSREYRTDTQYF. The CDR3 DNA sequence: TGTGCCAGCAGTCGGGAGTACAGGACAGATACGCAGTATTTT.

The chain has TRBV18 and TRBJ2-6; tentative D call: TRBD2 (6 bases). The CDR3 contains 16 residues. The germline CDR1 and CDR2 sequences are KGHSH and LQKENI. V was clipped by 6 bases and J by 2 bases, with 14 bases between them. CDR3 DNA sequence: TGTGCCAGCTCCCCTACAGGCGGGGCTGGGGCCAACGTCCTGACTTTC. Residues: CASSPTGGAGANVLTF.

This chain links TRBV11-2 with TRBJ2-5; 8 bases map to TRBD1. The CDR3 is 14 amino acids. Trimming removed 5 bases from V and 1 base from J; junction bases left unmatched: 3. The germline V gene encodes CDR1 SGHAT and CDR2 FQNNGV. CDR3 in amino acids: CASSHDRGQETQYF. CDR3 in DNA: TGTGCCAGCAGCCACGACAGGGGCCAAGAGACCCAGTACTTC.

V usage is TRBV2 and J usage is TRBJ2-3, with 11 bases fitting TRBD2. The J segment lost 6 bases and the V segment lost 8 bases, leaving 10 bases of the junction unmatched. The germline CDR1 and CDR2 sequences are SNHLY and FYNNEI. This CDR3 contains 15 residues. In nucleotides, the CDR3 is TGTGCCAGCTTTAAGGCTAGCGGGAGGAGGGATACGCAGTATTTT. Translated, it gives CASFKASGRRDTQYF.

CDR3 sequence: CASSSGTLRGTEAFF. As DNA, the CDR3 is TGTGCCAGCAGCTCGGGAACACTACGAGGTACTGAAGCTTTCTTT. This chain uses TRBV5-8 with TRBJ1-1, with D unclear. Deletions cut 3 bases from V and 5 bases from J, with 17 bases between. Germline CDR1 SGHTS, CDR2 YDEGEE. The CDR3 extends over 15 amino acids.

Details on this clone: Other DNA sequences in the same sample also yield this CDR3. This chain links TRBV18 with TRBJ1-3, with 10 bases identical to TRBD1. This CDR3 region has 15 residues. The germline V gene has CDR1 KGHSH and CDR2 LQKENI. Germline trimming cut 2 bases from V and 2 bases from J; bases unmatched to any gene: 0. CDR3 amino acids: CASSPGTGAGNTIYF. DNA of the CDR3: TGTGCCAGCTCACCAGGGACAGGGGCTGGAAACACCATATATTTT.

The chain links TRBV6-5 to TRBJ1-3; 10 positions agree with TRBD1. V shed 4 bases and J 4 bases; nucleotides not matched to a gene: 7. The germline CDR1 and CDR2 sequences are MNHEY and SVGAGI. The CDR3 is 16 residues long. The CDR3 DNA reads TGTGCCAGCAGTTCCGGACAGGGGGTCCCCGGAAACACCATATATTTT. Protein sequence: CASSSGQGVPGNTIYF.

V usage is TRBV27 and J usage is TRBJ1-1; D might be TRBD1 (6 bases). CDR1 is MNHEY, CDR2 SMNVEV, per germline (reference sequence). V gave up 8 bases and J gave up 5 bases, with 15 bases separating them. The CDR3 covers 13 residues. CDR3 DNA: TGTGCCAGCTCGAGGGGGTGGAAGACTGAAGCTTTCTTT. Protein: CASSRGWKTEAFF.

The V call is TRBV28, the J call TRBJ1-2; tentatively, D is TRBD1 (5 bases). Germline V gene sequence: CDR1 MDHEN, CDR2 SYDVKM. V was shortened by 3 bases and J by 7 bases, with 15 bases between the two germline ends. This CDR3 is 14 amino acids long. CDR3 bases: TGTGCCAGCAGTTTCCACGTAGGGGCCGGTGGCTACACCTTC. Amino acids: CASSFHVGAGGYTF.

The CDR3 DNA follows: TGCGCCAGCAGCGAGGCTACAGCTGGGGCCAACGTCCTGACTTTC. Its translation: CASSEATAGANVLTF. V usage is TRBV5-1 and J usage is TRBJ2-6; no firm D call. This CDR3 contains 15 residues. Germline V gene sequence: CDR1 SGHRS, CDR2 YFSETQ. Trimming shortened V by 4 bases and J by 2 bases, and 10 bases separated the two germline ends.

V is TRBV27 and J is TRBJ2-5, with 12 bases fitting TRBD2. This CDR3 region has 18 residues. J lost 4 bases, V lost 6 bases, and 15 bases had no gene match. CDR1 and CDR2 from the germline V gene are MNHEY and SMNVEV (reference sequence). For the CDR3, the DNA is TGTGCCAGCAGCCAAACGGGGGACCTAGCGGGAGGGATAGAGACCCAGTACTTC. Its protein is CASSQTGDLAGGIETQYF.

This chain links TRBV9 with TRBJ2-7; D is unclear. Germline loops: CDR1 SGDLS, CDR2 YYNGEE. This CDR3 is built from 14 residues. V was shortened by 0 bases and J by 2 bases, with 9 bases between the two germline ends. CDR3 bases: TGTGCCAGCAGCGTAGTCGGAGATACCTACGAGCAGTACTTC. Translating gives CASSVVGDTYEQYF. The full variable domain, with the rest looked up from reference TRBV9 and TRBJ2-7, is DSGVTQTPKHLITATGQRVTLRCSPRSGDLSVYWYQQSLDQGLQFLIQYYNGEERAKGNILERFSAQQFPDLHSELNLSSLELGDSALYFCASSVVGDTYEQYFGPGTRLTVT.

J is TRBJ1-1 and V is TRBV18; no firm D call. V lost 4 bases and J 0 bases, leaving 3 bases between the germline ends. CDR1 is KGHSH, CDR2 LQKENI, per germline. The CDR3 extends over 12 amino acids. The CDR3 here is CASSLMNTEAFF. The CDR3 DNA reads TGTGCCAGCTCACTCATGAACACTGAAGCTTTCTTT.

The chain combines TRBV6-5 with TRBJ2-5, with 8 nucleotides matching TRBD2. The CDR3 extends over 16 amino acids. Per the germline V gene, CDR1 is MNHEY and CDR2 is SVGAGI. J gave up 5 bases and V 2 bases, and 10 bases lay outside the gene matches. CDR3: CASSYAGGFYRETQYF. DNA of the CDR3: TGTGCCAGCAGTTACGCGGGGGGCTTTTATCGGGAGACCCAGTACTTC.

This sequence joins TRBV5-1 and TRBJ2-1; a weak D match, TRBD1 (6 bases). The CDR3 contains 15 residues. Germline CDR1 and CDR2: SGHRS and YFSETQ. Trimming cost V 1 base and J 8 bases, with 16 bases left between them. Here the CDR3 DNA reads TGCGCCAGCAGCTTGACGGACAGTAGGGTAGATGAGCAGTTCTTC. As protein: CASSLTDSRVDEQFF.

For this clone: Distinct nucleotide sequences in the sample also encode this CDR3. V and J are TRBV7-3 and TRBJ2-1; 12 nucleotides align to TRBD2. CDR3 length: 15 amino acids. The trim removed 4 bases at V and 4 bases at J, leaving 2 bases unmatched. The V gene's germline CDR1 is SGHTA and CDR2 FQGTGA. The CDR3 loop reads CASSSLAGGYNEQFF. In DNA form, the CDR3 reads TGTGCCAGCAGCTCCCTAGCGGGAGGGTACAATGAGCAGTTCTTC.

This chain connects TRBV7-9 to TRBJ1-2; 7 positions match TRBD1. Germline CDR1 SEHNR, CDR2 FQNEAQ (reference sequence). CDR3 length: 15 amino acids. After removal of 5 bases from V and 4 bases from J, the junction contained 10 bases not matched to a gene. CDR3 in DNA: TGTGCCAGCAGCAAATCACAGGGGAGCCCCTATGGCTACACCTTC. It specifies CASSKSQGSPYGYTF.

As concerns this clone: In the same sample, other DNA sequences code for this CDR3. The rearrangement links TRBV6-5 to TRBJ2-1, with no clear D. The V and J ends lost 0 bases and 7 bases respectively, with 1 base between them. In germline, CDR1 is MNHEY, CDR2 SVGAGI. This CDR3 is 11 amino acids long. The CDR3 sequence is CASSYSNEQFF. For the CDR3, the DNA is TGTGCCAGCAGTTACTCTAATGAGCAGTTCTTC.

V usage is TRBV7-2 and J usage is TRBJ2-4; 9 nucleotides line up with TRBD2. CDR3 size: 16 residues. Trimming at V came to 5 bases and at J to 1 base, leaving 6 bases not matched to a gene. Germline V lookup: CDR1 SGHTA, CDR2 FQGNSA. The DNA of the CDR3 is TGTGCCAGCAGCATTAGGGCGGGAGGGGCCAAAAACATTCAGTACTTC. Protein sequence: CASSIRAGGAKNIQYF.

CDR3 amino acids: CASSLAGGGRARNEQFF. CDR3 coding DNA: TGTGCCAGCAGCTTAGCCGGAGGCGGGAGGGCGAGGAATGAGCAGTTCTTC. The gene calls are TRBV7-2 and TRBJ2-1, with 9 bases that match TRBD2. The CDR3 runs 17 residues. The V and J ends lost 0 bases and 7 bases, in that order; junction bases with no gene match: 10. Germline CDR1 SGHTA, CDR2 FQGNSA.